Presented here are 2 T cell receptor beta chains from one specimen sequenced in a study of cytomegalovirus exposure and HLA in healthy donors. 13 Jbeta primers and 60 Vbeta primers were used for the PCR. Assay: immunoSEQ multiplex PCR; the TCRdb copy retains only in-frame clones and omits some. The sample comprises about 140,000 clones, 75% to 80% of which are singletons, and more than 3% rests with the top ten. Sequencing was done on a sample of PBMCs. Every receptor here comes from a man between 18 and 35 years old in good health and CMV-seronegative.

V is TRBV7-8 and J is TRBJ2-5; D is undetermined. The ends were cut back, 0 bases at V and 4 bases at J, with 9 bases in the middle. Germline V lookup: CDR1 SGHVS, CDR2 FQNEAQ. The CDR3 is 14 residues long. The CDR3 region is CASSLAHAGETQYF. The CDR3 DNA reads as TGTGCCAGCAGCTTAGCTCACGCCGGAGAGACCCAGTACTTC.

V and J are TRBV5-6 and TRBJ2-2, with 9 bases fitting TRBD1. CDR1 is SGHDT and CDR2 is YYEEEE in the germline V gene. This CDR3 region has 15 residues. V lost 5 bases and J lost 4; bases outside the gene matches: 6. The CDR3 nucleotides are TGTGCCAGCAGTCCACAGGGGGCGGCCACCGGGGAGCTGTTTTTT. Translated, it gives CASSPQGAATGELFF.